This TCR beta chain was recorded in a study of blood T cells in healthy people across ages. The length of the CDR3 is 18 residues. Germline V gene sequence: CDR1 DFQATT, CDR2 SNEGSKA (reference sequence). Trimming took 5 bases from V and 1 from J, leaving 25 bases between them. With a J-beta primer mix and a sample-barcoded 5' primer, a second PCR ran roughly 6 to 12 cycles. TCRdb called the 5' RACE reads again in MiXCR, with one record for every CDR3 protein. Of some 1.4 million distinct CDR3 sequences listed, 42% are singletons. The chain couples TRBV20-1 to TRBJ2-3; possible D gene TRBD2, 5 bases. Sample: blood. The sequence came from a woman in her late teens or twenties in good health. CDR3 nucleotide sequence: TGCAGTGCTCCAGGACGGATACAGAGGGCAATCGGCACAGATACGCAGTATTTT. It translates to CSAPGRIQRAIGTDTQYF.